This T cell receptor (beta chain) was obtained from a study of T-cell memory formation after mild COVID-19. The overall study: Across donors, TCR clusters were largely donor specific. Overall study results and limits: A subset of responding clones appeared in pre-infection memory, suggesting cross-reactive memory joined. The study found balanced CD4/CD8 in clones contracting day 15 to 85 and a CD4+ lean in later expanders. The CD4+ clones that contracted clustered mainly within CM and EM, and the CD8+ clones concentrated in EMRA.

CDR3 length equals 15 residues. The trim removed 6 bases at V and 3 bases at J, leaving 4 bases unmatched. This clonotype was found a few times. What it binds is not known. TCRdb processed the 5' RACE reads anew with MiXCR; each CDR3 protein has one entry. The table has 450,000 to 650,000 distinct CDR3 sequences, approximately 19% seen once. Sequencing was done on a sample of PBMCs or a T cell subset sorted from them (not recorded which). The V gene is TRBV12-3 or TRBV12-4, the J gene TRBJ2-1; 11 positions agree with TRBD2. The sequence was obtained from an adult woman who had mild COVID-19 (a few samples of this study predate the infection). Cell type and time point are not known. The chain's CDR3 is CASSPLAGDYNEQFF. The CDR3 region has the DNA TGTGCCAGCAGCCCACTAGCGGGGGACTACAATGAGCAGTTCTTC.